The T cell receptor beta chain under discussion was sequenced for a study of blood T cell repertoires in COVID-19. On the study more broadly: The analysed material was cDNA or gDNA that came from T cells, B-cell-depleted T cells, or PBMCs.

Germline CDR1 is SGDLS and CDR2 is YYNGEE. V was pared by 4 bases and J by 3 bases, with 9 bases of the junction left unmatched. The CDR3 totals 15 residues. In the original workflow: Estimation of nucleated cell counts was performed using reference gene primer amplification. Clones were read by immunoSEQ multiplex PCR, and TCRdb kept only the in-frame ones, dropping some. V and J calls and clone size follow that table, whereas D and trimming were derived from the DNA. In the table there are around 450,000 clones, around 89% of which are singletons. The chain has TRBV9 and TRBJ2-7; 8 nucleotides align to TRBD1. This receptor was identified in a woman aged 25 to 39 with acute or convalescent COVID-19. Material: peripheral blood. CDR3 amino acids: CASSRGGGQVYEQYF. CDR3 DNA sequence: TGTGCCAGCAGCCGAGGAGGGGGACAGGTCTACGAGCAGTACTTC.